This paragraph reports one T cell receptor beta chain. In the same sample, other DNA sequences code for this CDR3. This entry belongs to a study of blood T cell repertoires in COVID-19. Study at large: The United States, Italy and Spain were the sources of the acute and convalescent COVID-19 samples. PBMCs, B-cell-depleted T cells, or T cells were the source of the cDNA or gDNA that made up the material.

The CDR3 contains 15 residues. V was clipped by 3 bases and J by 2 bases; unmatched bases: 3. Germline lookup yields CDR1 LGHDT and CDR2 YNNKEL (reference sequence). In the study's own analysis: Scientists estimated how many nucleated cells there were by amplifying reference gene primers. The protocol was immunoSEQ multiplex PCR, while the TCRdb copy is restricted to in-frame clones and leaves out a portion. D and trimming were read from the DNA, whereas the V and J calls and clone size are those reported in that table. The sample gives fewer than 50,000 clones, around 90% of which show up once; just over 9.5% is in the top ten.

The sequence was obtained from a man over 45 with active COVID-19. The genes are TRBV3-1 (or the pseudogene TRBV3-2) and TRBJ2-5; 10 positions agree with TRBD2. Sequencing was carried out using peripheral blood. In DNA, the CDR3 is TGTGCCAGCAGCCAGAGCGGGGGGGGGCAAGAGACCCAGTACTTC. Its translation: CASSQSGGGQETQYF.